This TCR beta chain was retrieved from a study of human T cells and chemical hapten exposure. In its sample, this clonotype was seen a few times. Stated time point: patch test 1, 2 weeks after DPC sensitization. Treatment: therapeutic diphenylcyclopropenone sensitization with weekly scalp DPC. Per the germline V gene, CDR1 is SGHKS and CDR2 is YYEKEE (reference sequence). This CDR3 has 15 amino acids. J was trimmed by 3 bases and V by 7 bases; bases with no gene match: 11. One entry per CDR3 protein, called by TCRdb with MiXCR from the RACE reads. In the table there are tens of thousands of distinct CDR3 sequences, more than 9% of which are singletons.

This TCR came from a man aged 35 to 55 with alopecia areata. Some clones in this sample may be carry-over from other donors' samples. The J gene is TRBJ2-3, the V gene TRBV5-5; 7 bases agree with TRBD1. The sequences come from whole blood, collected in connection with sensitization to the hapten diphenylcyclopropenone (DPC). This CDR3 is CASARDSLGTDTQYF. The CDR3 DNA follows: TGTGCCAGCGCGAGGGACAGCCTGGGTACAGATACGCAGTATTTT.